This TCR beta chain was found in a study of T cell responses to AZD1222 COVID-19 vaccine. Findings and caveats of the study: The study reported that nearly half of spike-specific TCRs target unmutated variant regions. Repertoires were obtained solely post-peak T cell response. Receipt of two AZD1222 doses was followed by a rise in Spike-specific TCR breadth and depth.

Using immunoSEQ multiplex PCR, the repertoire was profiled, and TCRdb retains in-frame clones only, with some absent. In the table there are 85,000 to 100,000 clones, 78% of which are singletons. Trimming took 4 bases from V and 0 from J, leaving 1 base between them. Per germline, CDR1 MDHEN and CDR2 SYDVKM. The CDR3 spans 11 residues. Remarks on this clone: Its antigen remains unknown.

The clonotype was recovered from an adult in good health. Here the sequenced sample was peripheral blood, taken on day 0 of AZD1222 vaccination. The chain combines TRBV28 with TRBJ2-7; D ambiguous. The CDR3 protein is CASSSSYEQYF. Here the CDR3 DNA reads TGTGCCAGCAGTTCCTCCTACGAGCAGTACTTC.